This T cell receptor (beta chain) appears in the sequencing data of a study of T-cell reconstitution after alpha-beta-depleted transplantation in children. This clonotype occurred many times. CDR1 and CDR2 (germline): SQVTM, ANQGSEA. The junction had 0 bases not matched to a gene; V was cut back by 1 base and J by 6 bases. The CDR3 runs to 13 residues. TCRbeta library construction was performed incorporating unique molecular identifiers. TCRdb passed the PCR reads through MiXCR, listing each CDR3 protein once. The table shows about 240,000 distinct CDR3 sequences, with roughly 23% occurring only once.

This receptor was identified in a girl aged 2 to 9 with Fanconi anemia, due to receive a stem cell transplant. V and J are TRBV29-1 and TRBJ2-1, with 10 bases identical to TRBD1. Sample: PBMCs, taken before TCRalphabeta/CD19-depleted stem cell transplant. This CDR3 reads CSVEGTGGNEQFF. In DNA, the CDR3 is TGCAGCGTTGAAGGGACAGGGGGCAATGAGCAGTTCTTC.